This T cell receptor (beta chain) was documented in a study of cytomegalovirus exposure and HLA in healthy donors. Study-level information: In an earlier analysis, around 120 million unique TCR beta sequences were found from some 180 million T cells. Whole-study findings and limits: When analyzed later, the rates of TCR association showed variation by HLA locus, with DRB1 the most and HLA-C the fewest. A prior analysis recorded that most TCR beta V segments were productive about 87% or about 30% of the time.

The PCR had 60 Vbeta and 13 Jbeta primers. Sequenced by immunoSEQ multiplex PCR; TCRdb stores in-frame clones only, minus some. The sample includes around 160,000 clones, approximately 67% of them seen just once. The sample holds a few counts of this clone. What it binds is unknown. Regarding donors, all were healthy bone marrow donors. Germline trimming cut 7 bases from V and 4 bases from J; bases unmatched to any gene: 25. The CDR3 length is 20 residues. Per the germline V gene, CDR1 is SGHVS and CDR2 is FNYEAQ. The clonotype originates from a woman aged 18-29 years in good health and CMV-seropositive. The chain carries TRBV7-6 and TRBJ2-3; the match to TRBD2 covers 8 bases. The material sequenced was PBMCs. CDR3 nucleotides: TGTGCCAGCACCCGGACCCCCCCTCTCAAGCGGGGGCCTCGCGCAGATACGCAGTATTTT. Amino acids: CASTRTPPLKRGPRADTQYF.